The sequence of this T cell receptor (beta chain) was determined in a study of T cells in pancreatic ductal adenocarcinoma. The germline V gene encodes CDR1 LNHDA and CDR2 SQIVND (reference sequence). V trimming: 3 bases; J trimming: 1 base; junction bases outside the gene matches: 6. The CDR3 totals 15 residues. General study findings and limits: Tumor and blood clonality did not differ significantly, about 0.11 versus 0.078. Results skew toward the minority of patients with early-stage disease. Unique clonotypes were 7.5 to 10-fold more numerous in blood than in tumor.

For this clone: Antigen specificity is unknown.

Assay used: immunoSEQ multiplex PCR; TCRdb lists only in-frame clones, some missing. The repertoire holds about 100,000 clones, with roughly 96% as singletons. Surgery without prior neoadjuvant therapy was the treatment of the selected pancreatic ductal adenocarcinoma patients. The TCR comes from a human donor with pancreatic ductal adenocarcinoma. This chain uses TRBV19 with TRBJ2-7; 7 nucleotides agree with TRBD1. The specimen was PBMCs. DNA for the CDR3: TGTGCCAGTAGTATGGGACAGCTATTTTCCTACGAGCAGTACTTC. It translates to CASSMGQLFSYEQYF.